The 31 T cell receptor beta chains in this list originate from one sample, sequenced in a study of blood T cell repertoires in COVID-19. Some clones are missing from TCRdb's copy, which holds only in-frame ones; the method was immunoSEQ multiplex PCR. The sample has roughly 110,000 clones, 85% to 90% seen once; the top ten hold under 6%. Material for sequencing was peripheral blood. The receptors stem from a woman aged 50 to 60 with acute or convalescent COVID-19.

The CDR3 nucleotides read TGTGCCAGCAGTTTTCCGGGCACTGAAGCTTTCTTT. Protein sequence: CASSFPGTEAFF. The chain carries TRBV6-2 or TRBV6-3 and TRBJ1-1; D is unclear. CDR1 is MNHEY and CDR2 is SVGEGT in the germline V gene. With 4 bases removed from V and 4 bases from J, the gap between germline ends came to 7 bases. CDR3 size: 12 residues.

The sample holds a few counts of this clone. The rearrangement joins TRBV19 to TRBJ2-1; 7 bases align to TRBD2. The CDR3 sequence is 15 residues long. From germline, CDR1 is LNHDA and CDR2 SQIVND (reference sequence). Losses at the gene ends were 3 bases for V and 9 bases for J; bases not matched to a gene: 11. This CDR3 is CASSIRDYSGGEQFF. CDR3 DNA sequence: TGTGCCAGTAGTATTCGGGACTACTCTGGCGGTGAGCAGTTCTTC.

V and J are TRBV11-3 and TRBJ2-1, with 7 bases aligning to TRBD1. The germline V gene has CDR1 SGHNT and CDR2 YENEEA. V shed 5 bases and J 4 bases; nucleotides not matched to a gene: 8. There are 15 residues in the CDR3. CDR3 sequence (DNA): TGTGCCAGCAGCAAGGGGGACAGAGAATACAATGAGCAGTTCTTC. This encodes CASSKGDREYNEQFF.

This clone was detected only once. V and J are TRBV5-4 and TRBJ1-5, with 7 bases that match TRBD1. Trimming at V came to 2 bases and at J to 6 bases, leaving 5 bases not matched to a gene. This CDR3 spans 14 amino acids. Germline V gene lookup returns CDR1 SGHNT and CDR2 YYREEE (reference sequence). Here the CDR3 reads CASSLGGAGQPQHF. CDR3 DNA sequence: TGTGCCAGCAGCTTAGGGGGCGCGGGTCAGCCCCAGCATTTT.

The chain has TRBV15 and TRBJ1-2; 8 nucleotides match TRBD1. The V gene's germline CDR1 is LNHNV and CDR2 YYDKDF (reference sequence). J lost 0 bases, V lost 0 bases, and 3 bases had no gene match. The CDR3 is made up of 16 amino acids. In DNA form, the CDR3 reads TGTGCCACCAGCAGAGATCTACAGGGGGCTAACTATGGCTACACCTTC. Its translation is CATSRDLQGANYGYTF. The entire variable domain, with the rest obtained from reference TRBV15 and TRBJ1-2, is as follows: DAMVIQNPRYQVTQFGKPVTLSCSQTLNHNVMYWYQQKSSQAPKLLFHYYDKDFNNEADTPDNFQSRRPNTSFCFLDIRSPGLGDTAMYLCATSRDLQGANYGYTFGSGTRLTVV.

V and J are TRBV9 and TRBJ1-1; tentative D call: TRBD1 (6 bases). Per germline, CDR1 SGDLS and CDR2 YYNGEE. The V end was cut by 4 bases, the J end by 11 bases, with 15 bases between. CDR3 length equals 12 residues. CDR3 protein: CASSSRGEGAFF. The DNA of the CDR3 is TGTGCCAGCAGCTCCAGGGGTGAGGGGGCTTTCTTT.

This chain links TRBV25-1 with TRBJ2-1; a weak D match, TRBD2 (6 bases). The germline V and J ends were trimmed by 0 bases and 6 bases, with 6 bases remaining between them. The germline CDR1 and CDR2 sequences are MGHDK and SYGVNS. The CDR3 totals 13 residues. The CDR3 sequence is CASSEYGGNEQFF. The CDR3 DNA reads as TGTGCCAGCAGTGAATACGGGGGCAATGAGCAGTTCTTC.

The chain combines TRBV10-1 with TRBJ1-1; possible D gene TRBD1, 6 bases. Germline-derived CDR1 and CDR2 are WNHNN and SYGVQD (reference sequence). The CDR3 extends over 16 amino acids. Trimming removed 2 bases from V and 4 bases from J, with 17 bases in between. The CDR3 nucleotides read TGCGCCAGCAGTGAGGGTCGGGGGGGGCGAGCCACTGAAGCTTTCTTT. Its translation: CASSEGRGGRATEAFF.

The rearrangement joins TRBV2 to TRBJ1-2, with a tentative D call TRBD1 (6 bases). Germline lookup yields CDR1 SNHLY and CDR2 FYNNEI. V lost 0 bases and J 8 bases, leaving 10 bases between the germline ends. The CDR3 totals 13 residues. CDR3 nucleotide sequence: TGTGCCAGCAGTGAAGCGCCAAGGGGGGGCTACACCTTC. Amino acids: CASSEAPRGGYTF. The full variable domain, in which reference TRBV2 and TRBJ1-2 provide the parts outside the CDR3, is EPEVTQTPSHQVTQMGQEVILRCVPISNHLYFYWYRQILGQKVEFLVSFYNNEISEKSEIFDDQFSVERPDGSNFTLKIRSTKLEDSAMYFCASSEAPRGGYTFGSGTRLTVV.

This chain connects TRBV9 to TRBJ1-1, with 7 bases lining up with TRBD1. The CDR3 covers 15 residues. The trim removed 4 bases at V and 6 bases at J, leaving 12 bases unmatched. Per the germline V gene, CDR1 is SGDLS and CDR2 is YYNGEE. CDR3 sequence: CASSSSPGGGSEAFF. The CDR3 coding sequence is TGTGCCAGCAGCTCTTCACCAGGGGGTGGCTCTGAAGCTTTCTTT.

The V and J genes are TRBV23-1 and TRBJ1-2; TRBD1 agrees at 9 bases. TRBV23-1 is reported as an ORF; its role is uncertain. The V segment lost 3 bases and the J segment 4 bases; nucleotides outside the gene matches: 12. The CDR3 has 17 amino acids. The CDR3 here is CASSQMGQGTWGYGYTF. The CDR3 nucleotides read TGCGCCAGCAGTCAGATGGGACAGGGAACGTGGGGCTATGGCTACACCTTC.

The DNA for the CDR3 is TGTGCCAGCAGGGCATACAGGGGTGGCTACACCTTC. Residues: CASRAYRGGYTF. The chain employs TRBV6-5 and TRBJ1-2; 7 bases agree with TRBD1. V lost 6 bases and J lost 7; bases outside the gene matches: 5. The CDR3 covers 12 residues. Germline V CDR1 and CDR2: MNHEY, SVGAGI.

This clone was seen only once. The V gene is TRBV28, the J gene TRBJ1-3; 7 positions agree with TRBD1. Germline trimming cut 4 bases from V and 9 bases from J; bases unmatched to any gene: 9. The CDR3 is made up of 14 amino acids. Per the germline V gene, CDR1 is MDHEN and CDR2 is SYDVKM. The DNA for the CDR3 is TGTGCCAGCAGTTCCCTCAGGGGGACCAGCACCATATATTTT. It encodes CASSSLRGTSTIYF.

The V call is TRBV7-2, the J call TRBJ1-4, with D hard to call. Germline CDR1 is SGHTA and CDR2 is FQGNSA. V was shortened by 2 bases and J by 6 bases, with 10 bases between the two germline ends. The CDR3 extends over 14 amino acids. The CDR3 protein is CASSLQVWDEKLFF. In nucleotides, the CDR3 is TGTGCCAGCAGCTTACAGGTCTGGGATGAAAAACTGTTTTTT.

The CDR3 loop is CATVREAGSYNEQFF. The CDR3 DNA reads TGTGCCACAGTGCGGGAGGCCGGCTCCTACAATGAGCAGTTCTTC. V usage is TRBV7-8 and J usage is TRBJ2-1, with 8 bases matching TRBD2. Unmatched junction bases numbered 8, after V lost 10 bases and J lost 0 bases. Germline values: CDR1 SGHVS, CDR2 FQNEAQ. The CDR3 runs to 15 residues.

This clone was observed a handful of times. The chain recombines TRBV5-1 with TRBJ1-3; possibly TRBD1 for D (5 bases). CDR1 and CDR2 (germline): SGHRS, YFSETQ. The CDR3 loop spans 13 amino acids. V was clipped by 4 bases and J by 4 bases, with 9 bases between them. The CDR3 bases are TGCGCCAGCAGCCCCTCAGGGGGAAACACCATATATTTT. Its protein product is CASSPSGGNTIYF.

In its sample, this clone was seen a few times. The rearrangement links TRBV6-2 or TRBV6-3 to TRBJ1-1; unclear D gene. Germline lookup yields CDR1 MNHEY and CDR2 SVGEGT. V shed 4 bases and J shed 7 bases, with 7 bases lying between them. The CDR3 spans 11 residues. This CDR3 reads CASSWAVEAFF. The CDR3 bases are TGTGCCAGCAGTTGGGCAGTTGAAGCTTTCTTT.

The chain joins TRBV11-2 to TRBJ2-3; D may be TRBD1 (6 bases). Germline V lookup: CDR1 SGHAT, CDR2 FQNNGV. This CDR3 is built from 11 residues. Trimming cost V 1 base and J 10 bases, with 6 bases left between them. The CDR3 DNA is TGTGCCAGCAGCTTAGGGACAGCGCAGTATTTT. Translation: CASSLGTAQYF.

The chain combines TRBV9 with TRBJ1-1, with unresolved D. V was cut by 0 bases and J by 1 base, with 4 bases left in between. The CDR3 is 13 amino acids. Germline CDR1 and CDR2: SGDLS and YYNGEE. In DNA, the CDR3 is TGTGCCAGCAGCGTAGTCTCGAACACTGAAGCTTTCTTT. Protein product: CASSVVSNTEAFF.

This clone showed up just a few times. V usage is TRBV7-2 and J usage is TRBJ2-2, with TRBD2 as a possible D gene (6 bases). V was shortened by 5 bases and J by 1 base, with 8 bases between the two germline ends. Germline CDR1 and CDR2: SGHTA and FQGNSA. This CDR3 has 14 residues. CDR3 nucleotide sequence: TGTGCCAGCAGCCCGCGGGGGAACACCGGGGAGCTGTTTTTT. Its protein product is CASSPRGNTGELFF.

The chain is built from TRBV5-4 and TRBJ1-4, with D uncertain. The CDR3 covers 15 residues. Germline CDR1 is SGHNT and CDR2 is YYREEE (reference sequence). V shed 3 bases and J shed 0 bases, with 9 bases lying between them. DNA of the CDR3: TGTGCCAGCAGCTCGGAGGGATCAACTAATGAAAAACTGTTTTTT. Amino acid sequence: CASSSEGSTNEKLFF.

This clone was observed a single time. CDR3 amino acids: CASSLSRGTGNSPLHF. For the CDR3, the DNA is TGTGCCAGCAGTTTGTCACGTGGGACAGGGAATTCACCCCTCCACTTT. J is TRBJ1-6 and V is TRBV27, with TRBD1 matching over 9 bases. V shed 3 bases and J 7 bases; nucleotides not matched to a gene: 7. Germline V CDR1 and CDR2: MNHEY, SMNVEV (reference sequence). There are 16 residues in the CDR3.

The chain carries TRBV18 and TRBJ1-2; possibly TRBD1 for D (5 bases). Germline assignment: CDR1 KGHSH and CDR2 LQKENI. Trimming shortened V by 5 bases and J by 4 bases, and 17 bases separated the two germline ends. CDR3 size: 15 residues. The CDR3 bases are TGTGCCAGCTCATCGCAAACCGGGACTGCCTATGGCTACACCTTC. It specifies CASSSQTGTAYGYTF.

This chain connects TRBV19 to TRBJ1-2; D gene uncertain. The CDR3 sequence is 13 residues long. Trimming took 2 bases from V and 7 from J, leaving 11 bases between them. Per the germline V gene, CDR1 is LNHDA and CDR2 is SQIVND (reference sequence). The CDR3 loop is CASSIQPRGGYTF. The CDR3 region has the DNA TGTGCCAGTAGTATACAGCCTCGGGGTGGCTACACCTTC.

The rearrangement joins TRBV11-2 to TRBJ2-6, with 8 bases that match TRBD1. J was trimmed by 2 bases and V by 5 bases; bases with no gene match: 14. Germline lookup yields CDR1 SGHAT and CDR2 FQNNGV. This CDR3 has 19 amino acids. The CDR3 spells CASSRLRRDRHTGANVLTF. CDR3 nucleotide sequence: TGTGCCAGCAGCCGGTTGAGAAGGGACAGGCATACTGGGGCCAACGTCCTGACTTTC.

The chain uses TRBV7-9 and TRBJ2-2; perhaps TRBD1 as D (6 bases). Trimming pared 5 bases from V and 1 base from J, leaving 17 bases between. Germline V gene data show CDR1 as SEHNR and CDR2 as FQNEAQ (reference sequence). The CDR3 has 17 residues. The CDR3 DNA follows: TGTGCCAGCAGCCCTCCGGCAACGACAGGGAACACCGGGGAGCTGTTTTTT. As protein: CASSPPATTGNTGELFF.

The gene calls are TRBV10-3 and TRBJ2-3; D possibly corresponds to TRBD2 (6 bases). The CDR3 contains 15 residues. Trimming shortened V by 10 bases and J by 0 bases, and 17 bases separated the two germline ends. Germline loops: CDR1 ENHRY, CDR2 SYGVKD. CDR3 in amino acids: CATSTGSGSTDTQYF. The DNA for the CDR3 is TGTGCCACCAGCACGGGAAGCGGGAGCACAGATACGCAGTATTTT.

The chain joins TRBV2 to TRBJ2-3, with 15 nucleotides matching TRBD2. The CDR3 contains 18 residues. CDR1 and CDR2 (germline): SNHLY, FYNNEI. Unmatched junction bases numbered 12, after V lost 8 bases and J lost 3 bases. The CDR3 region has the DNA TGTGCCAGCGAAGGACTAGCGGGAGGGCCGATTCATACAGATACGCAGTATTTT. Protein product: CASEGLAGGPIHTDTQYF.

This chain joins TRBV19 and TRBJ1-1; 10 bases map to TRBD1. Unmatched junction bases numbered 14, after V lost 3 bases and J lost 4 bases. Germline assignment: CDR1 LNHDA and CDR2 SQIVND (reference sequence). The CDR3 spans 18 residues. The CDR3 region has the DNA TGTGCCAGTAGTATTCGAATTGTGGGGACAGGGGTGGGCACTGAAGCTTTCTTT. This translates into CASSIRIVGTGVGTEAFF.

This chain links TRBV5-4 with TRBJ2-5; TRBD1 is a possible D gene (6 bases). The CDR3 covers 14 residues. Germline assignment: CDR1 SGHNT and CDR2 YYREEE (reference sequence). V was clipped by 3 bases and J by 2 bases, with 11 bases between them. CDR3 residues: CASSSGTTQETQYF. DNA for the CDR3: TGTGCCAGCAGCTCCGGGACAACTCAAGAGACCCAGTACTTC. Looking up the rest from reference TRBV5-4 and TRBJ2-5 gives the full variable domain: ETGVTQSPTHLIKTRGQQVTLRCSSQSGHNTVSWYQQALGQGPQFIFQYYREEENGRGNFPPRFSGLQFPNYSSELNVNALELDDSALYLCASSSGTTQETQYFGPGTRLLVL.

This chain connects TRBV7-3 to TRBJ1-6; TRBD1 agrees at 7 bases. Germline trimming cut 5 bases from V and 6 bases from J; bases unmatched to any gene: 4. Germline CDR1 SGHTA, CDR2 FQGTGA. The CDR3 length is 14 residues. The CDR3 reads CASSEGASNSPLHF. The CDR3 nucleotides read TGTGCCAGCAGCGAGGGGGCGAGTAATTCACCCCTCCACTTT.